Listed here are 24 T cell receptor beta chains from one sample, sequenced in a study of T-cell reconstitution after alpha-beta-depleted transplantation in children. Unique molecular identifiers were incorporated into the prepared TCRbeta library. One entry per CDR3 protein results from TCRdb running MiXCR on the PCR reads. The table has roughly 500,000 distinct CDR3 sequences, roughly 10% seen once. The sequences come from PBMCs, collected before TCRalphabeta/CD19-depleted stem cell transplant. Receptor source: a child aged 2 to 10 with inherited bone marrow failure, due to receive a stem cell transplant.

This clonotype has ten or more counts. Its ends do not fully match the called genes, so a read error is possible. The V and J genes are TRBV12-3 or TRBV12-4 and TRBJ2-4; 8 nucleotides match TRBD2. This CDR3 is 14 amino acids long. CDR3 residues: CASSLAGAKNIQYF. The CDR3 coding sequence is TGTGCCAGCAGTCTAGCGGGAGCCAAAAACATTCAGTACTTC.

This clonotype came up many times. The rearrangement joins TRBV28 to TRBJ1-3; D unclear. The germline CDR1 and CDR2 sequences are MDHEN and SYDVKM. V was pared by 3 bases and J by 3 bases, with 12 bases between. This CDR3 contains 15 residues. The CDR3 sequence: CASSFRQYYGNTIYF. DNA for the CDR3: TGTGCCAGCAGTTTTAGGCAGTACTATGGAAACACCATATATTTT.

A remark on this clonotype: Being one base from a much bigger clone, this may be a read error. This chain uses TRBV5-1 with TRBJ2-2; TRBD2 matches at 7 bases. J gave up 4 bases and V 4 bases, and 7 bases lay outside the gene matches. Germline values: CDR1 SGHRS, CDR2 YFSETQ. The CDR3 covers 15 residues. The CDR3 loop is CASSLDPGGTGELFF. The DNA of the CDR3 is TGCGCCAGCAGCCTCGATCCGGGGGGCACCGGGGAGCTGTTTTTT.

This clonotype was detected only a few times. CDR3 nucleotide sequence: TGTGCCAGCAGTATGGGACCTCCGGGGACTGAAGCTTTCTTT. Translating it yields CASSMGPPGTEAFF. This chain uses TRBV12-3 or TRBV12-4 with TRBJ1-1, with TRBD1 as a possible D gene (5 bases). CDR3 size: 14 residues. The V end lost 5 bases, the J end lost 5 bases, and 15 bases lay between the germline ends.

This clonotype was counted between two and nine times. V usage is TRBV27 and J usage is TRBJ2-3, with 8 bases fitting TRBD2. V shed 5 bases, J shed 2 bases, and the junction held 3 bases outside the gene matches. The CDR3 extends over 14 amino acids. The germline gives CDR1 MNHEY, CDR2 SMNVEV (reference sequence). In DNA form, the CDR3 reads TGTGCCAGCAGTGAGCGGGAGCCCACAGATACGCAGTATTTT. Protein product: CASSEREPTDTQYF.

This clonotype has ten or more counts. The rearrangement uses TRBV6-2 or TRBV6-3 and TRBJ2-7; TRBD2 aligns across 8 bases. Germline V gives CDR1 MNHEY, CDR2 SVGEGT. V dropped 2 bases and J dropped 0; count of bases not matched to a gene: 3. This CDR3 region has 15 residues. CDR3 nucleotide sequence: TGTGCCAGCAGTTACGGGCGGGAGGCCTCCTACGAGCAGTACTTC. Its protein is CASSYGREASYEQYF.

This clonotype was seen repeatedly, ten times or more. This sequence joins TRBV10-2 and TRBJ2-1; 11 bases map to TRBD2. Germline V lookup: CDR1 WSHSY, CDR2 SAAADI. This CDR3 contains 15 residues. V lost 5 bases, J lost 10 bases, and 10 bases stayed unmatched. CDR3 nucleotides: TGCGCCAGCAGTCTAATAGCGGGAGGGATGGGGGAGCAGTTCTTC. As protein: CASSLIAGGMGEQFF.

A note on this clonotype: A much larger clone sits a single nucleotide away, making a read error possible. The chain combines TRBV7-8 with TRBJ2-1, with D perhaps matching TRBD2 (6 bases). This CDR3 region has 16 residues. CDR1 is SGHVS and CDR2 is FQNEAQ in the germline V gene. CDR3 amino acids: CARSLGQSGPYNEQFF. Written as DNA, the CDR3 is TGTGCCCGCAGCTTAGGGCAAAGCGGGCCTTACAATGAGCAGTTCTTC.

Ten or more counts support this clonotype. The chain links TRBV2 to TRBJ1-1, with D unresolved. The germline V and J ends were trimmed by 2 bases and 1 base, with 11 bases remaining between them. Germline CDR1 SNHLY, CDR2 FYNNEI. The CDR3 is made up of 15 amino acids. The CDR3 nucleotides are TGTGCCAGCAGTGAATTAGCGCAGCAGAACACTGAAGCTTTCTTT. Amino acid sequence: CASSELAQQNTEAFF.

This clonotype occurred many times. The chain carries TRBV10-3 and TRBJ1-1, with D unresolved. Deletions cut 2 bases from V and 4 bases from J, with 5 bases between. CDR3 length: 12 amino acids. Germline CDR1 ENHRY, CDR2 SYGVKD. The CDR3: CAISERGTEAFF. CDR3 nucleotides: TGTGCCATCAGTGAGCGTGGCACTGAAGCTTTCTTT.

This clonotype has ten or more counts. The chain couples TRBV6-1 to TRBJ1-2; 8 nucleotides line up with TRBD1. The CDR3 has 15 residues. V gave up 6 bases and J gave up 2 bases; unmatched junction bases: 8. Germline lookup yields CDR1 MNHNS and CDR2 SASEGT. In DNA form, the CDR3 reads TGTGCCAGCAGGATGGACAGGGAAGGGAACTATGGCTACACCTTC. Translating it yields CASRMDREGNYGYTF.

The chain has TRBV4-3 and TRBJ1-1; no clear D gene. Deletions cut 0 bases from V and 1 base from J, with 9 bases between. Germline V gene data show CDR1 as LGHNA and CDR2 as YSLEER. This CDR3 has 15 residues. CDR3 coding DNA: TGCGCCAGCAGCCAAGATCCGAACCGGAACACTGAAGCTTTCTTT. Translation gives CASSQDPNRNTEAFF.

This clonotype was seen only a few times. The chain combines TRBV12-3 or TRBV12-4 with TRBJ2-5; TRBD2 is a possible D gene (5 bases). The CDR3 loop spans 15 amino acids. With 5 bases removed from V and 5 bases from J, the gap between germline ends came to 18 bases. The CDR3 loop is CASSPRLTRRETQYF. CDR3 sequence (DNA): TGTGCCAGCAGTCCTAGGCTCACAAGGAGGGAGACCCAGTACTTC.

This clonotype appeared many times. CDR3 region: CASSYLDRQGVDGYTF. The CDR3 nucleotides are TGTGCCAGCAGTTACTTAGACCGACAGGGTGTTGATGGCTACACCTTC. This chain uses TRBV27 with TRBJ1-2, with TRBD1 matching 7 bases. Germline V gene data show CDR1 as MNHEY and CDR2 as SMNVEV (reference sequence). The CDR3 is made up of 16 amino acids. V trimming: 4 bases; J trimming: 6 bases; junction bases outside the gene matches: 14.

This clonotype was detected ten times or more. CDR3 residues: CSVTGTSNYGYTF. In DNA form, the CDR3 reads TGCAGCGTTACAGGGACATCGAACTATGGCTACACCTTC. The V gene is TRBV29-1, the J gene TRBJ1-2, with a tentative D call TRBD1 (6 bases). The CDR3 runs to 13 residues. V was trimmed by 5 bases and J by 2 bases, leaving 12 bases between them. Germline values: CDR1 SQVTM, CDR2 ANQGSEA.

This chain joins TRBV30 and TRBJ2-1; tentatively, D is TRBD1 (5 bases). Trimming took 4 bases from V and 6 from J, leaving 10 bases between them. CDR3 length equals 12 residues. Germline V lookup: CDR1 GTSNPN, CDR2 SVGIG (reference sequence). CDR3 bases: TGTGCCTGGATTTTGGACATCAATGAGCAGTTCTTC. This gives the protein CAWILDINEQFF.

Notes on this clonotype: This may be a read error: a much more frequent sequence differs by one nucleotide. The chain employs TRBV4-3 and TRBJ2-5; 12 bases are a match to TRBD2. The germline V gene has CDR1 LGHNA and CDR2 YSLEER. The V segment lost 5 bases and the J segment 6 bases; nucleotides outside the gene matches: 7. The CDR3 spans 15 residues. DNA of the CDR3: TGCGCCAGCAGCTACCGGACTAGCGGGAAACAGACCCAGTACTTC. This gives the protein CASSYRTSGKQTQYF.

This clonotype appeared many times. The chain has TRBV5-4 and TRBJ2-7; D may be TRBD2 (6 bases). The CDR3 is made up of 16 amino acids. Deletions cut 0 bases from V and 0 bases from J, with 13 bases between. Per the germline V gene, CDR1 is SGHNT and CDR2 is YYREEE (reference sequence). CDR3 DNA: TGTGCCAGCAGCTTGGCTGTTAGCGGAAGCTCCTACGAGCAGTACTTC. Its protein product is CASSLAVSGSSYEQYF.

There are many counts of this clonotype. CDR3 residues: CASNRAEVGNQPQHF. The CDR3 DNA reads TGTGCCAGCAACAGGGCGGAGGTTGGGAATCAGCCCCAGCATTTT. The gene calls are TRBV6-5 and TRBJ1-5; TRBD1 is a possible D gene (6 bases). The germline V gene encodes CDR1 MNHEY and CDR2 SVGAGI. Trimming stripped 7 bases from V and 4 bases from J, with 17 bases between. The CDR3 extends over 15 amino acids.

This clonotype was counted ten times or more. This chain uses TRBV4-3 with TRBJ2-7; D perhaps matches TRBD2 (6 bases). Germline CDR1 is LGHNA and CDR2 is YSLEER. This CDR3 region has 17 residues. Trimming removed 1 base from V and 2 bases from J, with 18 bases in between. CDR3 sequence: CASSQARSGAPTYEQYF. The CDR3 nucleotides are TGCGCCAGCAGCCAAGCCAGGTCGGGAGCTCCTACCTACGAGCAGTACTTC.

This clonotype was seen a few times. The J gene is TRBJ2-1, the V gene TRBV15; 10 bases agree with TRBD2. V gave up 2 bases and J gave up 4 bases; unmatched junction bases: 11. CDR3 length equals 18 residues. Germline CDR1 LNHNV, CDR2 YYDKDF (reference sequence). CDR3 DNA: TGTGCCACCAGCAGATCCTTCGCAGCGGGAGGGATATACAATGAGCAGTTCTTC. This encodes CATSRSFAAGGIYNEQFF.

This chain links TRBV7-2 with TRBJ2-7, with D hard to call. CDR1 and CDR2 (germline): SGHTA, FQGNSA. The length of the CDR3 is 14 residues. Trimming shortened V by 2 bases and J by 6 bases, and 14 bases separated the two germline ends. The DNA of the CDR3 is TGTGCCAGCAGCTTACTAGGTTCCTTATCCGAGCAGTACTTC. Its protein is CASSLLGSLSEQYF.

This clonotype was picked up many times. The rearrangement joins TRBV20-1 to TRBJ2-1, with 7 nucleotides matching TRBD2. CDR3 length: 15 amino acids. J lost 3 bases, V lost 1 base, and 6 bases had no gene match. The germline V gene encodes CDR1 DFQATT and CDR2 SNEGSKA (reference sequence). The CDR3 loop is CSARVKGGVYNEQFF. The CDR3 nucleotides read TGCAGTGCTAGAGTAAAGGGAGGGGTCTACAATGAGCAGTTCTTC.

This clonotype was counted a few times. The DNA for the CDR3 is TGTGCCAGCAGAGGTACAGAACAGCCCCAGCATTTT. This translates into CASRGTEQPQHF. The chain combines TRBV6-2 or TRBV6-3 with TRBJ1-5; D is unresolved. The CDR3 sequence is 12 residues long. Germline loops: CDR1 MNHEY, CDR2 SVGEGT. V shed 6 bases and J shed 7 bases, with 10 bases lying between them.